This T cell receptor beta chain was captured by sequencing in a study of metastatic and nonmetastatic thyroid tumors. Study overall: Repertoire comparisons spanned blood and tumor or nodule tissue from malignant and benign thyroid patients.

The CDR3 consists of 12 residues. The ends were cut back, 1 base at V and 7 bases at J, with 6 bases in the middle. CDR1 and CDR2 from the germline V gene are KGHDR and SFDVKD. This clone showed up just a few times. As handled by the study authors: Differences in CDR3 between clinicopathological groups were drawn on to build a classifier intended to discriminate distant-metastatic papillary thyroid cancer patients. TCRdb used MiXCR to call clones anew from the PCR reads. TCRdb's processing, not the authors', yielded these V and J calls. The top ten hold 4% to 5.5% of the sample, which has 30,000 or so clones, 16% seen once. Patients underwent thyroid surgery, and none had received any treatment before it.

Sample: blood. The sequence was collected from a female donor with papillary thyroid cancer or a benign thyroid nodule (not recorded which). Some clones in this sample may be carry-over from other donors' samples. The J gene is TRBJ1-2, the V gene TRBV24-1, with unresolved D. The CDR3 DNA sequence: TGTGCCACCAGTGATTTTCCGGGTGGCTACACCTTC. Protein sequence: CATSDFPGGYTF.